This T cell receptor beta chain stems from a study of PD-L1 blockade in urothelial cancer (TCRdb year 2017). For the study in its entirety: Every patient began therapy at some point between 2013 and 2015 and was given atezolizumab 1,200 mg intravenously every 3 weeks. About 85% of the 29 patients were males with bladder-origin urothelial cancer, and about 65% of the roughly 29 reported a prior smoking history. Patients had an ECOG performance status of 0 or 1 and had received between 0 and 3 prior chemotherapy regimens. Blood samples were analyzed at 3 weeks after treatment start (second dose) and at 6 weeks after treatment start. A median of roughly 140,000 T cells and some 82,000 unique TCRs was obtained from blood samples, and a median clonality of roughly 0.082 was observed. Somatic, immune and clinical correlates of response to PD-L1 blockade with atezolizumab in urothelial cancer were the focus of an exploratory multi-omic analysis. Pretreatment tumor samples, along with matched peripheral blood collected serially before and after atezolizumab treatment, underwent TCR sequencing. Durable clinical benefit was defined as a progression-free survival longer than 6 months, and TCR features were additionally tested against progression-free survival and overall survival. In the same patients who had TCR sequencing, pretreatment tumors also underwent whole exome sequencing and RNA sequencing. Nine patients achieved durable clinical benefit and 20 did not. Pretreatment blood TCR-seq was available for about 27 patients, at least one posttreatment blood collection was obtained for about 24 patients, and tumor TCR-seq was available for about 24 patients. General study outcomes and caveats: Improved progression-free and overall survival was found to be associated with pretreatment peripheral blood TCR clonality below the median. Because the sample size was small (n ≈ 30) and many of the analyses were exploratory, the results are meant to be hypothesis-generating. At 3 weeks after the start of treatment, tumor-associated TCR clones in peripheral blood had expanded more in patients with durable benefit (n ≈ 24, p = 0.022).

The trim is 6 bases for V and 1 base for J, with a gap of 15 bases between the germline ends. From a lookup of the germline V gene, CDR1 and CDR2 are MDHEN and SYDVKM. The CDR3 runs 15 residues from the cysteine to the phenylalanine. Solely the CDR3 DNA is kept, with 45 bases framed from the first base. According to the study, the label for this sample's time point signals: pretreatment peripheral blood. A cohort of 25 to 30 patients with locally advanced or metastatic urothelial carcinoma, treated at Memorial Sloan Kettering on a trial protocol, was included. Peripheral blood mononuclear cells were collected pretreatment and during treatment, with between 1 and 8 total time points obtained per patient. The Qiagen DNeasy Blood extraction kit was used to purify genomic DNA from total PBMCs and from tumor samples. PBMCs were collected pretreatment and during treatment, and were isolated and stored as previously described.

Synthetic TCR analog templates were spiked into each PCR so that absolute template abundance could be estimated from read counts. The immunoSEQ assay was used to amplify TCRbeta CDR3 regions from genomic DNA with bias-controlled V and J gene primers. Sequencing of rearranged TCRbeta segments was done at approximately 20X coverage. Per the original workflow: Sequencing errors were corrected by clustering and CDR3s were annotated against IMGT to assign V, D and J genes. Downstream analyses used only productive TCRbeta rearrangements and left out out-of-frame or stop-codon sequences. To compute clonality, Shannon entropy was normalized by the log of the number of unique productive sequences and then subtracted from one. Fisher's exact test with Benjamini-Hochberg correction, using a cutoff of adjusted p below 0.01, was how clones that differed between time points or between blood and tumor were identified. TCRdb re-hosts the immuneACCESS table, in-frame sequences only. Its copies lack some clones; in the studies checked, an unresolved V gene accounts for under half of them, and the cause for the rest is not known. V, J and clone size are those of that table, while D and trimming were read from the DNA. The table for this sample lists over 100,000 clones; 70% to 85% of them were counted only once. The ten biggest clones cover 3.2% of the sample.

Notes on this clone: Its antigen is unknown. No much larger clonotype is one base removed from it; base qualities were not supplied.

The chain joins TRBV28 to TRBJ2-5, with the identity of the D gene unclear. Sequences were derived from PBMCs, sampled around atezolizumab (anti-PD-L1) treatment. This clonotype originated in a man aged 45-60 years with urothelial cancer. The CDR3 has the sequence CASRRRQTLQETQYF. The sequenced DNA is TGTGCCAGCAGAAGGCGGCAGACGCTCCAAGAGACCCAGTACTTC.